These 20 T cell receptor beta chains were sequenced from one sample in a study of T cells in tuberculosis (dated by TCRdb to the late 2010s). The receptor library was made with the immunoSEQ multiplex PCR assay. TCRdb provides this immuneACCESS table in a form limited to in-frame rearrangements. Some clones are lacking; in checked studies, under half of them reflect an unresolved V gene, and why the rest are absent is not known. The table for this sample lists roughly 31,000 clones; roughly 82% of them were counted only once. Clones ranked in the top ten supply around 5.2% of the sample. Interpreted using the paper, the time point label stands for: new active TB diagnosis, blood taken before or within 7 days of starting treatment. The sample was PBMCs, taken at tuberculosis diagnosis. The receptors here all came from an adult with tuberculosis.

The chain couples TRBV4-2 to TRBJ2-7, with 8 bases identical to TRBD1. The CDR3 consists of 12 residues. V gave up 5 bases and J gave up 6 bases; unmatched junction bases: 3. Germline lookup yields CDR1 LGHNA and CDR2 YNFKEQ. This chain's CDR3 is CASSTTGGEQYF. CDR3 nucleotide sequence: TGTGCCAGCAGCACAACAGGGGGCGAGCAGTACTTC.

This clone showed up just a few times. This sequence joins TRBV4-1 and TRBJ1-4, with D possibly matching TRBD1 (5 bases). This CDR3 comprises 16 residues. Deletions cut 1 base from V and 8 bases from J, with 17 bases between. Germline V gene lookup returns CDR1 MGHRA and CDR2 YSYEKL. CDR3 nucleotide sequence: TGCGCCAGCAGCCAAGCCCTGGGGCGAGACGGGGAAAAACTGTTTTTT. It translates to CASSQALGRDGEKLFF.

The rearrangement joins TRBV25-1 to TRBJ2-1, with a weak D call TRBD2 (5 bases). V shed 1 base and J shed 0 bases, with 10 bases lying between them. The CDR3 loop spans 16 amino acids. The germline V gene encodes CDR1 MGHDK and CDR2 SYGVNS. CDR3 sequence reads: CASSESQRSSYNEQFF. The CDR3 bases are TGTGCCAGCAGTGAATCTCAGCGGAGCTCCTACAATGAGCAGTTCTTC.

The chain has TRBV9 and TRBJ2-1; a possible D gene is TRBD1 (5 bases). Germline CDR1 is SGDLS and CDR2 is YYNGEE. This CDR3 region has 16 residues. V dropped 0 bases and J dropped 2 bases, with 12 bases sitting between them. This CDR3 reads CASSVAEGVAYNEQFF. For the CDR3, the DNA is TGTGCCAGCAGCGTAGCTGAAGGGGTGGCCTACAATGAGCAGTTCTTC.

The chain is built from TRBV28 and TRBJ1-2, with D possibly TRBD1 on 5 matching bases. Between the trimmed V and J ends, which lost 3 bases and 8 bases, there was a span of 10 bases. CDR3 size: 12 residues. The germline V gene encodes CDR1 MDHEN and CDR2 SYDVKM. Here the CDR3 DNA reads TGTGCCAGCAGTTTTTTGGACAAGGGCTACACCTTC. It specifies CASSFLDKGYTF.

This clone was observed once. The chain uses TRBV28 and TRBJ2-3; 12 bases line up with TRBD2. The ends lost 5 bases at V and 4 bases at J; junction bases unmatched: 4. Per germline, CDR1 MDHEN and CDR2 SYDVKM. This CDR3 is 15 amino acids long. The CDR3 reads CASSPSGRDADTQYF. CDR3 DNA: TGTGCCAGCAGTCCTAGCGGGAGGGACGCAGATACGCAGTATTTT.

The chain has TRBV5-1 and TRBJ2-2; the D gene is possibly TRBD1 (6 bases). The CDR3 is 15 residues long. From germline, CDR1 is SGHRS and CDR2 YFSETQ. The ends were cut back, 4 bases at V and 0 bases at J, with 10 bases in the middle. The CDR3 DNA sequence: TGCGCCAGCAGCAGGGACACGCCGAACACCGGGGAGCTGTTTTTT. Amino acid sequence: CASSRDTPNTGELFF.

Of note for this clone: An end of the junction does not agree with germline; a read error may underlie this. The chain is built from TRBV19 and TRBJ1-3; D is ambiguous. The CDR3 contains 14 residues. Per germline, CDR1 LNHDA and CDR2 SQIVND (reference sequence). The CDR3 region is CASRLDFSGNTTYF. Written as DNA, the CDR3 is TGTGCCAGTAGACTCGACTTTTCTGGAAACACCACATATTTT.

The sample holds a few counts of this clone. The chain combines TRBV5-1 with TRBJ2-7; D may be TRBD1 (5 bases). V was pared by 3 bases and J by 7 bases, with 17 bases between. From germline, CDR1 is SGHRS and CDR2 YFSETQ. The CDR3 runs 14 residues. The CDR3 loop is CASSSGYQAGEQYF. The CDR3 region has the DNA TGCGCCAGCAGCTCGGGCTACCAAGCAGGGGAGCAGTACTTC.

V gene TRBV5-1 combines with J gene TRBJ2-5; D is perhaps TRBD1 (7 bases). With 7 bases removed from V and 5 bases from J, the gap between germline ends came to 24 bases. The CDR3 loop spans 16 amino acids. Germline values: CDR1 SGHRS, CDR2 YFSETQ. CDR3: CASGASIRQGGETQYF. Written as DNA, the CDR3 is TGCGCCAGCGGAGCCTCCATCAGACAGGGAGGTGAGACCCAGTACTTC.

The chain links TRBV9 to TRBJ1-5; tentatively, D is TRBD1 (6 bases). The CDR3 has 14 residues. CDR1 is SGDLS and CDR2 is YYNGEE in the germline V gene. V was shortened by 4 bases and J by 4 bases, with 12 bases between the two germline ends. The CDR3 nucleotides read TGTGCCAGCAGCCCGCATCAGGGGAATCAGCCCCAGCATTTT. Translated: CASSPHQGNQPQHF.

The chain couples TRBV7-2 to TRBJ2-3; the D is unclear. There are 16 residues in the CDR3. CDR1 is SGHTA and CDR2 is FQGNSA in the germline V gene. The V end was cut by 1 base, the J end by 0 bases, with 11 bases between. The CDR3 sequence: CASSLGLASSTDTQYF. The CDR3 nucleotides are TGTGCCAGCAGCTTAGGCCTCGCGTCTAGCACAGATACGCAGTATTTT.

This clone was seen a single time. The chain has TRBV28 and TRBJ2-6, with TRBD1 identical over 7 bases. With 5 bases clipped from V and 1 base from J, the junction kept 2 bases outside the gene matches. There are 15 residues in the CDR3. The germline V gene encodes CDR1 MDHEN and CDR2 SYDVKM. CDR3 in amino acids: CASSIQGSGANVLTF. The DNA for the CDR3 is TGTGCCAGCAGTATACAGGGGTCTGGGGCCAACGTCCTGACTTTC.

This clone was seen once. J is TRBJ2-3 and V is TRBV4-2; 10 bases map to TRBD2. V gave up 0 bases and J gave up 3 bases; unmatched junction bases: 9. CDR1 and CDR2 (germline): LGHNA, YNFKEQ. This CDR3 comprises 18 residues. CDR3 loop: CASSQESVASGRTDTQYF. The CDR3, as DNA: TGTGCCAGCAGCCAAGAGTCTGTGGCTAGCGGGAGAACAGATACGCAGTATTTT.

This chain links TRBV12-5 with TRBJ2-3; 11 nucleotides match TRBD2. Trimming at V came to 2 bases and at J to 6 bases, leaving 13 bases not matched to a gene. CDR3 length equals 18 residues. Germline V CDR1 and CDR2: LGHNT, FRNRAP. CDR3 region: CASGLPPLTSGSIDTQYF. CDR3 nucleotides: TGTGCTAGTGGTTTGCCTCCCCTAACTAGCGGGAGTATCGATACGCAGTATTTT. Supplemented by reference TRBV12-5 and TRBJ2-3, the full variable domain reads DARVTQTPRHKVTEMGQEVTMRCQPILGHNTVFWYRQTMMQGLELLAYFRNRAPLDDSGMPKDRFSAEMPDATLATLKIQPSEPRDSAVYFCASGLPPLTSGSIDTQYFGPGTRLTVL.

The rearrangement links TRBV5-5 to TRBJ2-1, with 7 bases fitting TRBD2. The CDR3 totals 16 residues. J lost 8 bases, V lost 2 bases, and 13 bases had no gene match. Germline lookup yields CDR1 SGHKS and CDR2 YYEKEE (reference sequence). Here the CDR3 reads CASSFVAGPAPYEQFF. The DNA of the CDR3 is TGTGCCAGCAGCTTTGTAGCGGGCCCTGCTCCATATGAGCAGTTCTTC.

V is TRBV9 and J is TRBJ2-3; D ambiguous. Germline loops: CDR1 SGDLS, CDR2 YYNGEE. V was clipped by 0 bases and J by 2 bases, with 13 bases between them. This CDR3 is built from 16 residues. This CDR3 reads CASSVEHHFPTDTQYF. As DNA, the CDR3 is TGTGCCAGCAGCGTAGAGCACCATTTCCCCACAGATACGCAGTATTTT.

The chain links TRBV29-1 to TRBJ1-2; no firm D call. The CDR3 runs 12 residues. CDR1 SQVTM and CDR2 ANQGSEA come from the germline V gene. V shed 3 bases and J shed 7 bases, with 12 bases lying between them. CDR3 nucleotide sequence: TGCAGCGTTGATACGTCTCGGAGTGGCTACACCTTC. Translated, it gives CSVDTSRSGYTF. Complete variable domain (other parts from reference TRBV29-1 and TRBJ1-2): SAVISQKPSRDICQRGTSLTIQCQVDSQVTMMFWYRQQPGQSLTLIATANQGSEATYESGFVIDKFPISRPNLTFSTLTVSNMSPEDSSIYLCSVDTSRSGYTFGSGTRLTVV.

The rearrangement joins TRBV30 to TRBJ1-1, with 8 bases that match TRBD1. J lost 2 bases, V lost 1 base, and 9 bases had no gene match. The CDR3 has 16 amino acids. From germline, CDR1 is GTSNPN and CDR2 SVGIG (reference sequence). The CDR3 DNA reads TGTGCCTGGAGTGCCGCGGACAGGGTGGTTAACACTGAAGCTTTCTTT. Amino acid sequence: CAWSAADRVVNTEAFF.

V is TRBV9 and J is TRBJ1-1, with D possibly TRBD1 on 6 matching bases. Trimming stripped 4 bases from V and 6 bases from J, with 19 bases between. Germline assignment: CDR1 SGDLS and CDR2 YYNGEE. The CDR3 runs to 15 residues. CDR3 nucleotides: TGTGCCAGCAGCTTAACAGGGATGGGGTTTCCTGAAGCTTTCTTT. This gives the protein CASSLTGMGFPEAFF. Full variable domain (remainder filled in from reference TRBV9 and TRBJ1-1): DSGVTQTPKHLITATGQRVTLRCSPRSGDLSVYWYQQSLDQGLQFLIQYYNGEERAKGNILERFSAQQFPDLHSELNLSSLELGDSALYFCASSLTGMGFPEAFFGQGTRLTVV.